This T cell receptor beta chain comes out of a study of cytomegalovirus exposure and HLA in healthy donors. Findings of the study overall: In presence/absence analyses, roughly uniform sequencing depth across donors was assumed. Sequencing artifact likely explains a cluster of highly shared sequence variants. A list of around 160 TCR beta chains associated with cytomegalovirus was given.

Turning to this clone: Its antigen remains unidentified.

Germline V lookup: CDR1 MGHRA, CDR2 YSYEKL. CDR3 length equals 16 residues. The V and J ends lost 4 bases and 6 bases, in that order; junction bases with no gene match: 8. PCR amplification relied on 60 Vbeta primers (plus 13 Jbeta primers). In the authors' methods: A later analysis tallied 87 million or so unique TCR beta chains, 9 million to 12 million of them shared. The data were produced by immunoSEQ multiplex PCR, yet TCRdb's version contains in-frame clones alone and is incomplete. The D gene and trimming were derived from the DNA, and the V and J assignments and clone size from that table. The table includes around 210,000 clones, 70% to 90% detected once.

Sequencing was carried out using PBMCs. This sequence joins TRBV4-1 and TRBJ2-2, with TRBD1 matching 10 bases. The source of this sequence is a girl aged 2-10 years in good health and CMV-seronegative. CDR3 sequence reads: CASSLHRQGAPGELFF. As DNA, the CDR3 is TGCGCCAGCAGCCTTCATAGACAGGGGGCGCCCGGGGAGCTGTTTTTT.